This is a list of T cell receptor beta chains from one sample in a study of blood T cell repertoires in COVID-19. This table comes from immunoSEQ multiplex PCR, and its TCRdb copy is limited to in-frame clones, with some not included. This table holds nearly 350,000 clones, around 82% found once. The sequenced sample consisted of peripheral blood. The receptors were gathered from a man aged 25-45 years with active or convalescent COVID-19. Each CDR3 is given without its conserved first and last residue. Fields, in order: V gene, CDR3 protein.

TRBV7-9,ASSLSVVLRGQETQY
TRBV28,ASRTGGAEGYT
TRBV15,ATSTGFANEKLF
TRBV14,ASSHPQNTDTQY
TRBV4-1,ASTTAPGSGANVLT
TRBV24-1,ATSSGSYGYT
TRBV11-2,ASSSYKGKTYEQY
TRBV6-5,ASSYSGDTYEQY
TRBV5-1,ASSLTPLNTEAF
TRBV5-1,ASSLKHGELF
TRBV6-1,ASSEGLSGTSNEQF
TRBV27,ASSLSPREWGVPLLDEQY
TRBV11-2,ASSPQQGAGEKLF
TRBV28,ASSPGTGGSTIY
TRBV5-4,ASSRGHPNQAGAGELF
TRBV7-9,ASSLTGREQY
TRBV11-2,ASSPGDSYEQY
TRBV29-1,SVENSGRAGETQY
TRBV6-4,ASSDGQSEAF
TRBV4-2,ASNQFGGAADTQY